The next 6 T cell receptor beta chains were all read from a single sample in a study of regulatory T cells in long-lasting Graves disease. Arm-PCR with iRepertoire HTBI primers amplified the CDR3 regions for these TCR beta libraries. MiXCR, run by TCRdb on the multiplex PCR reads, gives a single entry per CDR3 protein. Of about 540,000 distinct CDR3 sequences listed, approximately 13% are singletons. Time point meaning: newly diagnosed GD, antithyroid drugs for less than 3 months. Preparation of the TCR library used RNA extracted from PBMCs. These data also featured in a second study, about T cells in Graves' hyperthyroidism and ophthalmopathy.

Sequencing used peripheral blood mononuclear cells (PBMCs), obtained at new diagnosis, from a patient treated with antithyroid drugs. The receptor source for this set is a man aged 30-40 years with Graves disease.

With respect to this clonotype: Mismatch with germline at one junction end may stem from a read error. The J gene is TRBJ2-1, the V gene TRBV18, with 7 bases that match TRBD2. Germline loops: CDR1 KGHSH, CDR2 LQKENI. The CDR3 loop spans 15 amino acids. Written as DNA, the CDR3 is TGTGCCAGCCCACCATGGCGGGAGCCGAACAATGAGCAGTTCTTC. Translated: CASPPWREPNNEQFF.

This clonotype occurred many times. The CDR3 bases are TGTGCCAGCAGGGACAACTTTGCCTACGAGCAGTACTTC. This encodes CASRDNFAYEQYF. The genes are TRBV2 and TRBJ2-7; tentatively, D is TRBD1 (5 bases). V was cut by 6 bases and J by 2 bases, with 11 bases left in between. CDR1 is SNHLY, CDR2 FYNNEI, per germline. The CDR3 is 13 amino acids. Full variable domain (rest looked up from reference TRBV2 and TRBJ2-7): EPEVTQTPSHQVTQMGQEVILRCVPISNHLYFYWYRQILGQKVEFLVSFYNNEISEKSEIFDDQFSVERPDGSNFTLKIRSTKLEDSAMYFCASRDNFAYEQYFGPGTRLTVT.

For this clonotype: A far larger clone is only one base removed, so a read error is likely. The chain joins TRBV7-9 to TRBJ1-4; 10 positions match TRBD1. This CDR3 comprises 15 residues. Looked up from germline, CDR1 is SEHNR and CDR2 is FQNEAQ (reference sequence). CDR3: CASSDPGQGNEKLSF. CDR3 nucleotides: TGTGCCAGCAGCGACCCGGGACAGGGGAATGAAAAACTGTCTTTT.

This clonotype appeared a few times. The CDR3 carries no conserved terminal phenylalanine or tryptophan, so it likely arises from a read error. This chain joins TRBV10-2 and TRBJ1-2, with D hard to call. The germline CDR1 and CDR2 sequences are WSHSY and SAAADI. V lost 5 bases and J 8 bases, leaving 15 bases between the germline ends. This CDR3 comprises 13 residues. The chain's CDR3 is CASSFIQAGGYTL. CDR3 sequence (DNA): TGCGCCAGCAGTTTTATCCAGGCGGGCGGCTACACCCTC.

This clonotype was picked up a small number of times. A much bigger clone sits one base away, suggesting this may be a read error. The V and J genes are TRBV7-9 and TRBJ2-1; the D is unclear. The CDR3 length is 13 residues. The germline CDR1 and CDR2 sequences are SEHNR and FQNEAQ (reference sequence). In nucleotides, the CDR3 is TGTGCCAGCAGCTTAAATACGAAAAGTGAGCTGTTCTTC. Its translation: CASSLNTKSELFF.

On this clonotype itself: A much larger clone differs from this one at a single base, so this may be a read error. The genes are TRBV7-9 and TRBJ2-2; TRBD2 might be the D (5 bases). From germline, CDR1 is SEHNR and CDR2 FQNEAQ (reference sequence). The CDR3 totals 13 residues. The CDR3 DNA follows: TGTGCCAGCAGCTTAGCGACCGTCGGGGAGCTGGTTTTT. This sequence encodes CASSLATVGELVF.